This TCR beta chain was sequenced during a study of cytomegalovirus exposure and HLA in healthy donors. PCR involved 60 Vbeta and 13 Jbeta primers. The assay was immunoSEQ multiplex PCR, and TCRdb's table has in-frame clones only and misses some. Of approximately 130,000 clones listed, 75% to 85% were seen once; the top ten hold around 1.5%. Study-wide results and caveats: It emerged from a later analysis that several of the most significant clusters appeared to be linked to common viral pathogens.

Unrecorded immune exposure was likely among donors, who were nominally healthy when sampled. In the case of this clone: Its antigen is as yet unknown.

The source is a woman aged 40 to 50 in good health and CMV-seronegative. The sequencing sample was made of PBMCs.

CDR3 nucleotide sequence: TGCGCCACCTGTCTCAGGAACACTGAAGCTTTCTTT. It specifies CATCLRNTEAFF. The genes are TRBV10-2 and TRBJ1-1; D gene uncertain. The V gene lost 10 bases and the J gene lost 1 base, with 10 bases spanning the gap. Germline V gene lookup returns CDR1 WSHSY and CDR2 SAAADI. The CDR3 spans 12 residues.